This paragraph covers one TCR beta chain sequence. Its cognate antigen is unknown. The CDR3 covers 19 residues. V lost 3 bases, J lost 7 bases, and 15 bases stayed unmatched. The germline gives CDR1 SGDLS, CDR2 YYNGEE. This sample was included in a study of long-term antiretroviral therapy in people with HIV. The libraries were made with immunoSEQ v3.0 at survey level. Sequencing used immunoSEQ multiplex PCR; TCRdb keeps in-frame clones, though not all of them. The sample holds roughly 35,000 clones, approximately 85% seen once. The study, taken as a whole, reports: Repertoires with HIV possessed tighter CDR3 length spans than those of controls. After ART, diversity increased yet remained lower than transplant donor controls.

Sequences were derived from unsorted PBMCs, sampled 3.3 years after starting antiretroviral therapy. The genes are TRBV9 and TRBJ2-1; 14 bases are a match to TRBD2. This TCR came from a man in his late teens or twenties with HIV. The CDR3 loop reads CASSDGTSGSSRWGNEQFF. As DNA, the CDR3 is TGTGCCAGCAGCGACGGGACTAGCGGGAGTAGTCGGTGGGGGAATGAGCAGTTCTTC.